The 32 T cell receptor beta chains presented below share a single source sample, sequenced in a study of tumor and adjacent non-tumor tissue in lung cancer. A modified ARM-PCR protocol with three rounds of nested PCR amplified TCRbeta. Using its own MiXCR run on the multiplex PCR reads, TCRdb lists one record per CDR3 protein. The table records 94,000 or so distinct CDR3 sequences, roughly 77% of them present only once. The template was RNA from unsorted bulk tissue. The normal lung tissue was taken more than 3 cm from the tumor edge. What was sequenced was distant non-tumor lung tissue. These receptor sequences come from a woman aged 50 to 60 with non-small cell lung cancer.

This clonotype came up a few times. The germline gene is not matched at one end of the junction; a read error may be the cause. V gene TRBV27 combines with J gene TRBJ2-1; perhaps D is TRBD1 or TRBD2 (5 bases each). The CDR3 loop spans 14 amino acids. CDR1 and CDR2 (germline): MNHEY, SMNVEV (reference sequence). As DNA, the CDR3 is TGTGCCAGCAGATTCGAGGGGCCCTACAATGAGCAGTTTTTC. This encodes CASRFEGPYNEQFF.

Points on this clonotype: An end of the junction does not agree with germline; a read error may underlie this. V and J are TRBV29-1 and TRBJ2-1; D is perhaps TRBD2 (6 bases). The CDR3 consists of 17 residues. Germline V CDR1 and CDR2: SQVTM, ANQGSEA. The DNA of the CDR3 is TGCAGCGTTGAGGATTCGGAGGGCTGGGGCTCCTACAATGGGCAGTTCTTC. Its translation: CSVEDSEGWGSYNGQFF.

The chain recombines TRBV5-5 with TRBJ2-7; maybe TRBD1 (5 bases). Trimming cost V 5 bases and J 0 bases, with 12 bases left between them. Germline CDR1 reads SGHKS; CDR2 reads YYEKEE (reference sequence). The CDR3 loop spans 14 amino acids. The DNA of the CDR3 is TGTGCCAGCAGTTGGACATCTTACTCCTACGAGCAGTACTTC. It specifies CASSWTSYSYEQYF.

About this clonotype itself: This may stem from a read error, because a much larger clone lies one nucleotide away. The CDR3 sequence is CTSSLGHQETQYF. As DNA, the CDR3 is TGTACCAGCAGCTTAGGGCACCAAGAGACCCAGTACTTC. The rearrangement links TRBV7-9 to TRBJ2-5; no clear D. The germline V gene encodes CDR1 SEHNR and CDR2 FQNEAQ (reference sequence). CDR3 size: 13 residues. Complete variable domain (other parts from reference TRBV7-9 and TRBJ2-5): DTGVSQNPRHKITKRGQNVTFRCDPISEHNRLYWYRQTLGQGPEFLTYFQNEAQLEKSRLLSDRFSAERPKGSFSTLEIQRTEQGDSAMYLCTSSLGHQETQYFGPGTRLLVL.

A note on this clonotype: One junction end does not reproduce the germline sequence, and a read error may be involved. This chain connects TRBV12-3 or TRBV12-4 to TRBJ2-7; D is unclear. This CDR3 contains 13 residues. The CDR3 DNA follows: TGTGCCAGCAGCTTGGAACACACCTACGAGGAGTACTTC. Its protein is CASSLEHTYEEYF.

On this clonotype: It may be a read error: a sequence one base away is much more abundant. J is TRBJ2-5 and V is TRBV15; tentative D call: TRBD2 (5 bases). The CDR3 is 13 residues long. The germline gives CDR1 LNHNV, CDR2 YYDKDF (reference sequence). Trimming removed 4 bases at V and 4 bases at J, with 10 bases between. As DNA, the CDR3 is TGTGCCACCAGCAACACGGGGAGAGAGACCCAGTACTTC. Protein sequence: CATSNTGRETQYF.

On this clonotype: The junction differs from germline at one of its ends, possibly a read error. The chain recombines TRBV10-3 with TRBJ2-6; D might be TRBD1 (5 bases). The CDR3 sequence is 16 residues long. Per germline, CDR1 ENHRY and CDR2 SYGVKD. The CDR3, as DNA: TGTGCCATCATGGGTGTACAGCTCGCTGGGGCCAACATCCTGACTTTC. This codes for CAIMGVQLAGANILTF.

Many counts were recorded for this clonotype. The gene calls are TRBV10-3 and TRBJ2-2, with D tentatively TRBD1 (5 bases). The CDR3 covers 14 residues. The ends were cut back, 3 bases at V and 4 bases at J, with 9 bases in the middle. Looked up from germline, CDR1 is ENHRY and CDR2 is SYGVKD. CDR3 region: CAISDDSTTGELFF. The CDR3 DNA reads as TGTGCCATCAGTGATGACAGTACCACCGGGGAGCTGTTTTTT.

V usage is TRBV6-6 and J usage is TRBJ2-7; maybe TRBD2 (5 bases). Germline loops: CDR1 MNHNY, CDR2 SVGAGI (reference sequence). The CDR3 contains 15 residues. The V and J ends lost 4 bases and 2 bases respectively, with 15 bases between them. CDR3 DNA sequence: TGTGCCAGCAGTTCCCCTACTAGTGTGACCTACGAGCAGTACTTC. Translating gives CASSSPTSVTYEQYF.

The chain joins TRBV6-5 to TRBJ2-1; the match to TRBD2 covers 8 bases. Germline assignment: CDR1 MNHEY and CDR2 SVGAGI. V lost 6 bases and J lost 9; bases outside the gene matches: 16. This CDR3 is 16 amino acids long. The chain's CDR3 is CASRTSGLEGGSEQFF. The CDR3 DNA is TGTGCCAGCAGGACCTCGGGACTAGAGGGGGGGAGTGAGCAGTTCTTC.

Comment on this clonotype: The junction does not match germline at one end; this may be a read error. V gene TRBV5-1 combines with J gene TRBJ2-5; no clear D gene. Germline V gene lookup returns CDR1 SGHRS and CDR2 YFSETQ. This CDR3 has 11 amino acids. The CDR3 coding sequence is TGCTCCAGCGTCGAAGCAGAGACCCGGTACTTC. Translation: CSSVEAETRYF.

Of note for this clonotype: One end of the junction does not line up with germline, which may come from a read error. V usage is TRBV29-1 and J usage is TRBJ2-1; D unclear. This CDR3 has 16 amino acids. The germline CDR1 and CDR2 sequences are SQVTM and ANQGSEA. This CDR3 is CSVEDPRWNSFNEQFF. The DNA for the CDR3 is TGCAGCGTTGAAGATCCACGCTGGAACTCCTTCAATGAGCAGTTCTTC.

With respect to this clonotype: One end of the junction is discordant with germline, which a read error may explain. The V and J genes are TRBV11-3 and TRBJ2-7; no definite D call. CDR1 and CDR2 (germline): SGHNT, YENEEA. This CDR3 is built from 15 residues. The CDR3 DNA reads TGTACCAGCAGTCCCCTTAAAGGAGTGGGGTGCGAGCAGTACTTC. Translating gives CTSSPLKGVGCEQYF.

Notes on this clonotype: At one end, the junction sequence differs from germline, possibly due to a read error. This chain connects TRBV4-1 to TRBJ2-3; 9 bases map to TRBD1. Germline values: CDR1 MGHRA, CDR2 YSYEKL. The length of the CDR3 is 15 residues. The CDR3: CASSQSGQGTGTQYF. CDR3 nucleotide sequence: TGCGCCAGCAGCCAATCGGGACAGGGCACAGGTACGCAATATTTT.

This chain connects TRBV11-1 to TRBJ2-1; unclear D gene. The CDR3 length is 14 residues. V was shortened by 10 bases and J by 8 bases, with 21 bases between the two germline ends. The germline gives CDR1 SGHAT, CDR2 FQDESV (reference sequence). This CDR3 reads CAISLSSFGDEQFF. In nucleotides, the CDR3 is TGTGCCATTAGCTTAAGCTCATTCGGAGATGAGCAGTTCTTC. The full variable domain, with the rest looked up from reference TRBV11-1 and TRBJ2-1, is EAEVAQSPRYKITEKSQAVAFWCDPISGHATLYWYRQILGQGPELLVQFQDESVVDDSQLPKDRFSAERLKGVDSTLKIQPAELGDSAMYLCAISLSSFGDEQFFGPGTRLTVL.

Note on this clonotype: Without the conserved terminal phenylalanine or tryptophan, this CDR3 likely stems from a read error. This rearrangement joins TRBV7-2 to TRBJ2-7, with a weak D call TRBD1 (5 bases). Germline V gene lookup returns CDR1 SGHTA and CDR2 FQGNSA. This CDR3 has 14 residues. Trimming took off 2 bases at V and 3 bases at J, with 11 bases between the two ends. The CDR3, as DNA: TGTACCAGCAGCTTAAATGGCGGACACTACGAGCAGTACTTG. This gives the protein CTSSLNGGHYEQYL.

Notes on this clonotype: As the CDR3 is not closed by the conserved phenylalanine or tryptophan, this likely results from a read error. The chain has TRBV6-1 and TRBJ1-5, with unresolved D. This CDR3 has 15 residues. CDR1 MNHNS and CDR2 SASEGT come from the germline V gene. CDR3 sequence (DNA): TGTGCCAGCAGAACTGGACCGGGCCTTCCTCAGTCCCAGCATTCT. This codes for CASRTGPGLPQSQHS.

The chain is built from TRBV6-2 or TRBV6-3 and TRBJ2-1, with D possibly matching TRBD1 (5 bases). Germline lookup yields CDR1 MNHEY and CDR2 SVGEGT. V gave up 6 bases and J gave up 11 bases, with 17 bases separating them. There are 13 residues in the CDR3. The DNA of the CDR3 is TGTGCCAGCAGATGTCACACAGGCGATAAGCAGTTCTTC. This translates into CASRCHTGDKQFF.

As regards this clonotype: An end of the junction differs from the germline gene, which may be a read error. This sequence joins TRBV11-2 and TRBJ2-7; tentative D call: TRBD2 (6 bases). CDR1 is SGHAT, CDR2 FQNNGV, per germline. This CDR3 is built from 17 residues. The CDR3 nucleotides read TGTTCCAGCAGCCCCCGGACTATCGGGACGGCATTGTGGGAGCAGTACTTC. Protein product: CSSSPRTIGTALWEQYF.

For this clonotype: Germline and junction disagree at one end, which may indicate a read error. V is TRBV5-6 and J is TRBJ2-5; 9 bases map to TRBD1. Germline lookup yields CDR1 SGHDT and CDR2 YYEEEE. The CDR3 loop spans 13 amino acids. The CDR3 loop reads CASSPGTGLAQYF. As DNA, the CDR3 is TGTGCAAGCAGCCCCGGGACAGGGCTGGCCCAGTACTTC.

Comment on this clonotype: It is likely a read error, because the conserved phenylalanine at the end of the CDR3 is missing. The chain has TRBV6-1 and TRBJ2-7; 8 nucleotides agree with TRBD2. The CDR3 totals 15 residues. Germline lookup yields CDR1 MNHNS and CDR2 SASEGT. CDR3 nucleotides: TGTGCCAGCAATGAATGGGCGGGAGGACCCTACGAGCAGTACCTC. This gives the protein CASNEWAGGPYEQYL.

A word on this clonotype: The junction differs from germline at one of its ends, possibly a read error. The DNA of the CDR3 is TGTGTCAGCAGCTTAGGGCATCTAGAGGAATCCTACAATGAGCAGTTCTTC. Translation gives CVSSLGHLEESYNEQFF. V gene TRBV11-2 combines with J gene TRBJ2-1; D is uncertain. There are 17 residues in the CDR3. Germline assignment: CDR1 SGHAT and CDR2 FQNNGV.

In regard to this clonotype: A single base separates this from a much larger clone, so it may be a read error. The chain employs TRBV20-1 and TRBJ1-1, with D possibly being TRBD1 (5 bases). CDR1 DFQATT and CDR2 SNEGSKA come from the germline V gene (reference sequence). This CDR3 comprises 14 residues. With 3 bases removed from V and 2 bases from J, the gap between germline ends came to 13 bases. CDR3 sequence reads: CSARIGRGNTEAFF. Here the CDR3 DNA reads TGCAGTGCTAGGATCGGTAGGGGTAACACTGAAGCTTTCTTT.

Regarding this clonotype: The junction departs from germline at one end; a sequencing error may be responsible. The chain has TRBV12-3 or TRBV12-4 and TRBJ1-6, with unresolved D. The CDR3 runs 13 residues. CDR3 sequence reads: CASRPVSSSPLHF. The CDR3 region has the DNA TGTGCCAGCAGACCCGTCAGTTCTTCACCACTCCATTTT.

Remarks on this clonotype: It is likely a read error, because the conserved phenylalanine at the end of the CDR3 is missing. This chain uses TRBV29-1 with TRBJ1-1; TRBD1 aligns across 9 bases. From germline, CDR1 is SQVTM and CDR2 ANQGSEA. The CDR3 loop spans 13 amino acids. CDR3 DNA sequence: TGCAGTGTTCACAGGGGGCTCAGCACTGAAGCTTTCCTT. Residues: CSVHRGLSTEAFL.

In this sample, this clonotype turned up once. The junction and the germline gene differ at one end; a read error may be behind it. The chain is built from TRBV4-1 and TRBJ1-5, with D possibly TRBD1 on 5 matching bases. Looked up from germline, CDR1 is MGHRA and CDR2 is YSYEKL. The CDR3 is made up of 15 amino acids. For the CDR3, the DNA is TGCGCCAGCAGCCAAGGGGACTTGGGCAATCAGCCCCAACATTTT. Amino acid sequence: CASSQGDLGNQPQHF.

The chain recombines TRBV6-5 with TRBJ1-1; TRBD1 matches at 7 bases. The CDR3 consists of 15 residues. V shed 5 bases and J 6 bases; nucleotides not matched to a gene: 12. Germline CDR1 is MNHEY and CDR2 is SVGAGI. This CDR3 reads CASSPPPGQRPEAFF. CDR3 DNA sequence: TGTGCCAGCAGTCCACCCCCGGGACAGAGACCTGAAGCTTTCTTT.

This clonotype came up a few times. The chain employs TRBV6-1 and TRBJ2-3; TRBD1 is a possible D gene (6 bases). Deletions cut 7 bases from V and 6 bases from J, with 17 bases between. Germline V gene sequence: CDR1 MNHNS, CDR2 SASEGT. This CDR3 is 14 amino acids long. The CDR3 region is CASTINFDRDTQYF. In DNA form, the CDR3 reads TGTGCCAGCACCATCAATTTCGACAGGGATACGCAGTATTTT.

Details on this clonotype: This CDR3 is missing its conserved last phenylalanine or tryptophan, likely due to a read error. The rearrangement links TRBV6-6 to TRBJ1-1; D ambiguous. Germline V gene sequence: CDR1 MNHNY, CDR2 SVGAGI (reference sequence). There are 13 residues in the CDR3. The CDR3 bases are TGTGCCAGCATTTACGTCGGGAACACTGAAGCTTTCATT. This encodes CASIYVGNTEAFI.

On this clonotype itself: One end of the junction is discordant with germline, which a read error may explain. V gene TRBV11-2 combines with J gene TRBJ2-7; D not certain. In germline, CDR1 is SGHAT, CDR2 FQNNGV. The length of the CDR3 is 14 residues. The CDR3 sequence is CTSSLTDNSYEQYF. In DNA, the CDR3 is TGTACCAGTAGCTTAACCGATAACTCCTACGAGCAATACTTC.

Turning to this clonotype: The final CDR3 position lacks the conserved phenylalanine or tryptophan, pointing to a likely read error. The chain is built from TRBV4-1 and TRBJ2-5, with D possibly TRBD1 on 5 matching bases. The CDR3 consists of 14 residues. Germline CDR1 is MGHRA and CDR2 is YSYEKL. V lost 8 bases, J lost 2 bases, and 15 bases lay in between. The CDR3 region is CASSRTIDQETQYL. CDR3 nucleotides: TGCGCCAGCTCCAGGACAATCGATCAAGAGACCCAGTACCTC.

With respect to this clonotype: At one end, the junction sequence differs from germline, possibly due to a read error. The chain links TRBV5-4 to TRBJ1-2; a weak D match, TRBD1 (5 bases). Germline-derived CDR1 and CDR2 are SGHNT and YYREEE (reference sequence). This CDR3 is built from 13 residues. In DNA form, the CDR3 reads TGTGCCATCAGCTTTTGGGGCGCCTATGGCTACACATTC. Protein sequence: CAISFWGAYGYTF. Full variable domain (rest looked up from reference TRBV5-4 and TRBJ1-2): ETGVTQSPTHLIKTRGQQVTLRCSSQSGHNTVSWYQQALGQGPQFIFQYYREEENGRGNFPPRFSGLQFPNYSSELNVNALELDDSALYLCAISFWGAYGYTFGSGTRLTVV.